Each of the 18 T cell receptor beta chains below was sequenced from the same sample in a study of blood T cell repertoires in COVID-19. Here immunoSEQ multiplex PCR was the method, and the copy in TCRdb shows in-frame clones only, minus some. The sample holds about 180,000 clones, 89% seen once. The sequenced sample was PBMCs or T cells enriched from blood (not recorded which). These receptors all stem from a woman in her 40s with acute COVID-19.

V gene TRBV6-5 combines with J gene TRBJ1-2; weak D call: TRBD1 (5 bases). This CDR3 region has 14 residues. V shed 8 bases and J shed 5 bases, with 18 bases lying between them. Per the germline V gene, CDR1 is MNHEY and CDR2 is SVGAGI. The CDR3 region is CASLRSTALYGYTF. The CDR3 DNA sequence: TGTGCCAGCCTCCGTTCGACAGCTCTATATGGCTACACCTTC.

V gene TRBV29-1 combines with J gene TRBJ2-7; 7 positions agree with TRBD1. CDR3 length: 12 amino acids. The germline CDR1 and CDR2 sequences are SQVTM and ANQGSEA. The trim removed 6 bases at V and 4 bases at J, leaving 6 bases unmatched. CDR3 in amino acids: CSVTGTEYEQYF. The DNA of the CDR3 is TGCAGCGTGACCGGGACAGAATACGAGCAGTACTTC.

This chain links TRBV7-3 with TRBJ1-2, with TRBD1 matching over 10 bases. Germline loops: CDR1 SGHTA, CDR2 FQGTGA. The CDR3 contains 13 residues. V lost 4 bases and J lost 8; bases outside the gene matches: 4. The CDR3 bases are TGTGCCAGCAGCTCCGGGACAGGGGTAGGCTACACCTTC. It specifies CASSSGTGVGYTF.

This clone was seen only once. This sequence joins TRBV7-9 and TRBJ2-6; D remains unclear. Germline V gene data show CDR1 as SEHNR and CDR2 as FQNEAQ (reference sequence). The CDR3 consists of 17 residues. V dropped 6 bases and J dropped 0 bases, with 15 bases sitting between them. DNA for the CDR3: TGTGCCAGCAGGTTACCCTCTTCCCGCTCTGGGGCCAACGTCCTGACTTTC. It specifies CASRLPSSRSGANVLTF.

This rearrangement joins TRBV2 to TRBJ2-7, with D perhaps matching TRBD1 (5 bases). Germline loops: CDR1 SNHLY, CDR2 FYNNEI. This CDR3 is built from 13 residues. V dropped 6 bases and J dropped 0 bases, with 9 bases sitting between them. The CDR3 DNA sequence: TGTGCCAGCAGATCCAGGGACTCCTACGAGCAGTACTTC. This sequence encodes CASRSRDSYEQYF. Complete variable domain (other parts from reference TRBV2 and TRBJ2-7): EPEVTQTPSHQVTQMGQEVILRCVPISNHLYFYWYRQILGQKVEFLVSFYNNEISEKSEIFDDQFSVERPDGSNFTLKIRSTKLEDSAMYFCASRSRDSYEQYFGPGTRLTVT.

The CDR3 bases are TGCAGTGCTAGTCCCGGGACAGGGGATTCACCCCTCCACTTT. Residues: CSASPGTGDSPLHF. The rearrangement uses TRBV20-1 and TRBJ1-6; the match to TRBD1 covers 10 bases. The CDR3 sequence is 14 residues long. Germline V gives CDR1 DFQATT, CDR2 SNEGSKA (reference sequence). Germline trimming cut 3 bases from V and 8 bases from J; bases unmatched to any gene: 4.

The chain couples TRBV7-2 to TRBJ1-1, with a tentative D call TRBD1 (5 bases). V was clipped by 3 bases and J by 3 bases, with 14 bases between them. The CDR3 runs 15 residues. CDR1 SGHTA and CDR2 FQGNSA come from the germline V gene. CDR3 in DNA: TGTGCCAGCAGCTTGGGGCGGGGCTGGTACACTGAAGCTTTCTTT. Its protein product is CASSLGRGWYTEAFF.

This clone was seen just once. The CDR3 nucleotides read TGTGCCAGCAGCTCCGGACAGGGGGCGATCCCTGAGCAGTTCTTC. Its translation is CASSSGQGAIPEQFF. The chain has TRBV7-9 and TRBJ2-1, with 11 bases lining up with TRBD1. With 4 bases clipped from V and 9 bases from J, the junction kept 8 bases outside the gene matches. This CDR3 region has 15 residues. Germline CDR1 is SEHNR and CDR2 is FQNEAQ (reference sequence).

This chain connects TRBV5-1 to TRBJ2-2; TRBD2 matches at 10 bases. The CDR3 runs to 19 residues. Germline V lookup: CDR1 SGHRS, CDR2 YFSETQ. V gave up 4 bases and J gave up 2 bases; unmatched junction bases: 14. Written as DNA, the CDR3 is TGCGCCAGCAGCCCGCGGAGCGGGGGGGCCCTTAGCAACACCGGGGAGCTGTTTTTT. Its translation is CASSPRSGGALSNTGELFF.

This clone has only a few counts. In DNA, the CDR3 is TGTGCCAGCAGCTTGGAGGGCCCCCACTACGAGCAGTACTTC. It yields the protein CASSLEGPHYEQYF. This sequence joins TRBV11-2 and TRBJ2-7; the D gene is possibly TRBD2 (6 bases). With 3 bases removed from V and 3 bases from J, the gap between germline ends came to 12 bases. Germline V gene data show CDR1 as SGHAT and CDR2 as FQNNGV. The CDR3 spans 14 residues.

The rearrangement joins TRBV6-5 to TRBJ1-6; D gene uncertain. CDR3 length equals 13 residues. Trimming removed 6 bases from V and 6 bases from J, with 9 bases in between. Looked up from germline, CDR1 is MNHEY and CDR2 is SVGAGI. The CDR3 spells CASRPTTNSPLHF. The CDR3 DNA is TGTGCCAGCAGGCCGACAACTAATTCACCCCTCCACTTT.

The chain recombines TRBV3-1 (or the pseudogene TRBV3-2) with TRBJ2-5; D gene uncertain. The V and J ends lost 3 bases and 4 bases respectively, with 9 bases between them. Germline CDR1 reads LGHDT; CDR2 reads YNNKEL (reference sequence). This CDR3 is 13 amino acids long. The CDR3 DNA is TGTGCCAGCAGCCACCTAGGCCCAGAGACCCAGTACTTC. This gives the protein CASSHLGPETQYF.

The rearrangement links TRBV5-1 to TRBJ1-2, with D possibly being TRBD1 (6 bases). CDR3 length equals 15 residues. The V end lost 4 bases, the J end lost 4 bases, and 17 bases lay between the germline ends. The V gene's germline CDR1 is SGHRS and CDR2 YFSETQ. The CDR3 bases are TGCGCCAGCAGCGGAAAGACAGGAGAGATCTATGGCTACACCTTC. It translates to CASSGKTGEIYGYTF.

The chain employs TRBV11-2 and TRBJ2-2, with D perhaps matching TRBD2 (6 bases). Trimming took 5 bases from V and 1 from J, leaving 8 bases between them. CDR3 length equals 14 residues. Germline V gives CDR1 SGHAT, CDR2 FQNNGV. The CDR3 nucleotides are TGTGCCAGCAGCCGGAGGGGGAACACCGGGGAGCTGTTTTTT. Its protein is CASSRRGNTGELFF.

The chain has TRBV6-5 and TRBJ2-7; 8 bases are a match to TRBD2. Germline CDR1 reads MNHEY; CDR2 reads SVGAGI. V was pared by 7 bases and J by 2 bases, with 7 bases of the junction left unmatched. This CDR3 spans 14 amino acids. The CDR3 here is CASTPGGTPYEQYF. In DNA form, the CDR3 reads TGTGCCAGCACCCCGGGGGGGACCCCCTACGAGCAGTACTTC.

J is TRBJ1-1 and V is TRBV11-3; D is perhaps TRBD1 (6 bases). CDR3 length equals 17 residues. In germline, CDR1 is SGHNT, CDR2 YENEEA. With 5 bases removed from V and 3 bases from J, the gap between germline ends came to 22 bases. The CDR3 here is CASSTRGGYSPHTEAFF. The CDR3 DNA reads TGTGCCAGCAGCACTAGGGGGGGTTACTCACCGCACACTGAAGCTTTCTTT. Drawing the rest from reference TRBV11-3 and TRBJ1-1, the complete variable domain is EAGVVQSPRYKIIEKKQPVAFWCNPISGHNTLYWYLQNLGQGPELLIRYENEEAVDDSQLPKDRFSAERLKGVDSTLKIQPAELGDSAVYLCASSTRGGYSPHTEAFFGQGTRLTVV.

The chain is built from TRBV29-1 and TRBJ1-1, with unresolved D. The CDR3 spans 12 residues. The germline V and J ends were trimmed by 5 bases and 1 base, with 8 bases remaining between them. CDR1 is SQVTM, CDR2 ANQGSEA, per germline. CDR3: CSVWAENTEAFF. The CDR3 nucleotides are TGCAGCGTTTGGGCAGAGAACACTGAAGCTTTCTTT. Full variable domain (missing parts from reference TRBV29-1 and TRBJ1-1): SAVISQKPSRDICQRGTSLTIQCQVDSQVTMMFWYRQQPGQSLTLIATANQGSEATYESGFVIDKFPISRPNLTFSTLTVSNMSPEDSSIYLCSVWAENTEAFFGQGTRLTVV.

This sequence joins TRBV7-9 and TRBJ2-3; 10 bases are shared with TRBD2. Germline values: CDR1 SEHNR, CDR2 FQNEAQ (reference sequence). With V trimmed by 6 bases and J by 5 bases, 8 bases remained unmatched. There are 15 residues in the CDR3. The CDR3 reads CASSPAGGRGDTQYF. As DNA, the CDR3 is TGTGCCAGCAGTCCAGCGGGAGGGCGGGGAGATACGCAGTATTTT.